Below, 30 T cell receptor beta chains from the same sample are listed, as sequenced in a study of cytomegalovirus exposure and HLA in healthy donors. The study ran its PCR with 60 Vbeta and 13 Jbeta primers. Sequencing used immunoSEQ multiplex PCR; TCRdb keeps in-frame clones, though not all of them. Of fewer than 120,000 clones listed, roughly 80% are singletons. The sequenced sample consisted of PBMCs. These receptors all stem from a man aged 25-40 years in good health and CMV-seropositive.

A few counts support this clone. The rearrangement joins TRBV6-5 to TRBJ1-6; D uncertain. The CDR3 runs to 13 residues. V was shortened by 7 bases and J by 10 bases, with 14 bases between the two germline ends. From germline, CDR1 is MNHEY and CDR2 SVGAGI. CDR3 DNA: TGTGCCAGCAAGATGTCCGGTAGCTCACCCCTCCACTTT. Its translation is CASKMSGSSPLHF.

The chain links TRBV21-1 to TRBJ1-5; TRBD1 is taken as the D call from the table, unchecked against the DNA. TRBV21-1 is a pseudogene locus. The CDR3 contains 17 residues. CDR3 in DNA: TGTGCCAGCAGCAAGGAGACACAGGGAATCAGCAATCAGCCCCAGCATTTT. It is translated as CASSKETQGISNQPQHF.

The chain employs TRBV15 and TRBJ1-6; 7 bases line up with TRBD1. The germline CDR1 and CDR2 sequences are LNHNV and YYDKDF (reference sequence). V shed 5 bases and J 4 bases; nucleotides not matched to a gene: 5. There are 15 residues in the CDR3. This CDR3 reads CATSVGTAYNSPLHF. The CDR3 DNA sequence: TGTGCCACCAGCGTGGGGACAGCTTATAATTCACCCCTCCACTTT.

This chain connects TRBV19 to TRBJ2-7; TRBD1 matches at 7 bases. After removal of 2 bases from V and 7 bases from J, the junction contained 11 bases not matched to a gene. CDR3 length: 15 amino acids. Germline CDR1 LNHDA, CDR2 SQIVND (reference sequence). The chain's CDR3 is CASSITTGSPGEQYF. CDR3 DNA: TGTGCCAGTAGTATAACGACAGGGTCCCCGGGGGAGCAGTACTTC.

DNA of the CDR3: TGTGCCAGCAGCCCCGGGACAGGGGGCTTCAAGACCTATGGCTACACCTTC. This codes for CASSPGTGGFKTYGYTF. This chain links TRBV28 with TRBJ1-2, with TRBD1 matching 12 bases. The CDR3 runs 17 residues. Looked up from germline, CDR1 is MDHEN and CDR2 is SYDVKM. The junction had 12 bases not matched to a gene; V was cut back by 6 bases and J by 4 bases.

This clone was counted once. CDR3 sequence reads: CASSLDYYEQYF. The CDR3, as DNA: TGTGCCAGCAGCCTGGACTACTACGAGCAGTACTTC. The chain has TRBV5-6 and TRBJ2-7; D is perhaps TRBD2 (6 bases). The CDR3 totals 12 residues. V lost 4 bases and J 3 bases, leaving 8 bases between the germline ends. Germline CDR1 SGHDT, CDR2 YYEEEE.

This clone has more than one count but fewer than ten. CDR3 DNA: TGCGCCAGCAGCATTTCGGGACAGAGTCAATACGAGCAGTACTTC. As protein: CASSISGQSQYEQYF. This chain links TRBV4-1 with TRBJ2-7, with TRBD1 matching over 7 bases. Germline trimming cut 5 bases from V and 4 bases from J; bases unmatched to any gene: 11. The CDR3 runs to 15 residues. Germline loops: CDR1 MGHRA, CDR2 YSYEKL.

This clone was observed a single time. The DNA for the CDR3 is TGTGCCAGCAGCTCCGGACAGGGGCGGTACAATGAGCAGTTCTTC. Its translation: CASSSGQGRYNEQFF. The chain uses TRBV9 and TRBJ2-1, with TRBD1 identical over 9 bases. There are 15 residues in the CDR3. Trimming at V came to 4 bases and at J to 4 bases, leaving 6 bases not matched to a gene. In germline, CDR1 is SGDLS, CDR2 YYNGEE.

The sample holds a few counts of this clone. The chain employs TRBV11-2 and TRBJ2-7; possible D gene TRBD1, 5 bases. Germline lookup yields CDR1 SGHAT and CDR2 FQNNGV. This CDR3 spans 14 amino acids. With 5 bases removed from V and 4 bases from J, the gap between germline ends came to 15 bases. Here the CDR3 DNA reads TGTGCCAGCAGCCAAAAAACCAGGGCTTACGAGCAGTACTTC. Protein sequence: CASSQKTRAYEQYF.

This clone was observed a single time. CDR3 sequence: CASSLLASGGSTDTQYF. The CDR3 DNA reads as TGTGCCAGCAGTTTACTGGCTAGCGGGGGTAGCACAGATACGCAGTATTTT. The chain links TRBV27 to TRBJ2-3, with TRBD2 identical over 10 bases. V lost 2 bases and J lost 0; bases outside the gene matches: 5. The CDR3 loop spans 17 amino acids. The germline gives CDR1 MNHEY, CDR2 SMNVEV (reference sequence).

This clone is medium-sized in the sample. The chain is built from TRBV5-6 and TRBJ2-3, with a possible D match to TRBD1 (6 bases). Germline lookup yields CDR1 SGHDT and CDR2 YYEEEE. The CDR3 is made up of 15 amino acids. Trimming removed 2 bases at V and 6 bases at J, with 16 bases between. The CDR3 nucleotides are TGTGCCAGCAGCTTCCAGGGGATCCTCGGGGATACGCAGTATTTT. This gives the protein CASSFQGILGDTQYF.

The V gene is TRBV30, the J gene TRBJ2-3; 8 nucleotides match TRBD2. This CDR3 region has 14 residues. The germline V gene has CDR1 GTSNPN and CDR2 SVGIG (reference sequence). The V gene end was trimmed by 2 bases and the J gene end by 0 bases; junction bases not matched to a gene: 1. This CDR3 reads CAWSTGGSTDTQYF. The CDR3 coding sequence is TGTGCCTGGAGTACGGGGGGGAGCACAGATACGCAGTATTTT.

V gene TRBV5-4 combines with J gene TRBJ1-1; D possibly corresponds to TRBD1 (5 bases). Germline V CDR1 and CDR2: SGHNT, YYREEE (reference sequence). V shed 0 bases and J shed 1 base, with 7 bases lying between them. This CDR3 has 14 amino acids. The chain's CDR3 is CASSLVGGNTEAFF. CDR3 nucleotides: TGTGCCAGCAGCTTGGTGGGGGGGAACACTGAAGCTTTCTTT.

CDR3 DNA sequence: TGTGCCAGCTCACCAGAGGGTGACACTGAAGCTTTCTTT. Its protein is CASSPEGDTEAFF. The rearrangement joins TRBV18 to TRBJ1-1; D unclear. Germline values: CDR1 KGHSH, CDR2 LQKENI. V was cut by 2 bases and J by 3 bases, with 7 bases left in between. The CDR3 consists of 13 residues. Using reference TRBV18 and TRBJ1-1 for the parts outside the CDR3, the full variable domain is NAGVMQNPRHLVRRRGQEARLRCSPMKGHSHVYWYRQLPEEGLKFMVYLQKENIIDESGMPKERFSAEFPKEGPSILRIQQVVRGDSAAYFCASSPEGDTEAFFGQGTRLTVV.

This clone was recorded a few times. The V call is TRBV5-6, the J call TRBJ1-6; 9 bases map to TRBD1. This CDR3 has 17 amino acids. CDR1 SGHDT and CDR2 YYEEEE come from the germline V gene. The V and J ends lost 4 bases and 0 bases, in that order; junction bases with no gene match: 5. The chain's CDR3 is CASSPGQGNSYNSPLHF. The DNA for the CDR3 is TGTGCCAGCAGCCCGGGACAGGGTAACTCCTATAATTCACCCCTCCACTTT. Supplemented by reference TRBV5-6 and TRBJ1-6, the full variable domain reads DAGVTQSPTHLIKTRGQQVTLRCSPKSGHDTVSWYQQALGQGPQFIFQYYEEEERQRGNFPDRFSGHQFPNYSSELNVNALLLGDSALYLCASSPGQGNSYNSPLHFGNGTRLTVT.

The CDR3 spells CASSPDSEAQETQYF. Here the CDR3 DNA reads TGTGCCAGCTCACCAGACAGTGAGGCTCAAGAGACCCAGTACTTC. This chain links TRBV18 with TRBJ2-5; maybe TRBD1 (5 bases). V lost 2 bases, J lost 2 bases, and 12 bases lay in between. Germline lookup yields CDR1 KGHSH and CDR2 LQKENI. The CDR3 covers 15 residues.

The V gene is TRBV7-9, the J gene TRBJ2-1; the match to TRBD1 covers 8 bases. Germline V gives CDR1 SEHNR, CDR2 FQNEAQ (reference sequence). The ends lost 5 bases at V and 7 bases at J; junction bases unmatched: 7. CDR3 length: 14 amino acids. CDR3 bases: TGTGCCAGCAGCGAACGGACAGGGATGAATGAGCAGTTCTTC. Translating gives CASSERTGMNEQFF.

The chain recombines TRBV6-4 with TRBJ2-2, with a possible D match to TRBD1 (6 bases). The CDR3 extends over 16 amino acids. Trimming took off 5 bases at V and 1 base at J, with 14 bases between the two ends. Germline CDR1 and CDR2: MRHNA and SNTAGT. The CDR3 nucleotides are TGTGCCAGCAGTTCTCAGGGGCAGGGGAACACCGGGGAGCTGTTTTTT. It specifies CASSSQGQGNTGELFF.

The chain combines TRBV29-1 with TRBJ2-3; 12 positions match TRBD2. The CDR3 runs to 15 residues. Trimming took 4 bases from V and 2 from J; bases not matched to a gene: 4. Per germline, CDR1 SQVTM and CDR2 ANQGSEA. CDR3: CSVGLAGATTDTQYF. For the CDR3, the DNA is TGCAGCGTTGGACTAGCGGGGGCGACCACAGATACGCAGTATTTT.

This clone was counted only a few times. This rearrangement joins TRBV5-1 to TRBJ1-2; possible D gene TRBD1, 6 bases. Trimming pared 0 bases from V and 7 bases from J, leaving 13 bases between. CDR1 is SGHRS, CDR2 YFSETQ, per germline. CDR3 length: 14 amino acids. The CDR3 is CASSLEWGRGGYTF. CDR3 DNA: TGCGCCAGCAGCTTGGAGTGGGGGCGTGGTGGCTACACCTTC.

As regards this clone: Other DNA sequences from this sample encode an identical CDR3 as well. This chain links TRBV5-1 with TRBJ2-1, with TRBD1 matching 10 bases. The CDR3 spans 15 residues. CDR1 is SGHRS, CDR2 YFSETQ, per germline. V shed 4 bases and J 6 bases; nucleotides not matched to a gene: 7. The CDR3 loop reads CASSTPGDRGNEQFF. CDR3 sequence (DNA): TGCGCCAGCAGCACCCCAGGGGACAGGGGCAATGAGCAGTTCTTC.

This chain uses TRBV25-1 with TRBJ2-2; TRBD1 matches 11 bases. CDR1 MGHDK and CDR2 SYGVNS come from the germline V gene. The length of the CDR3 is 16 residues. Trimming cost V 6 bases and J 3 bases; bases outside gene matches: 6. CDR3 amino acids: CASSIPGQGDTGELFF. The CDR3 DNA is TGTGCCAGCAGCATTCCGGGACAGGGGGACACCGGGGAGCTGTTTTTT.

The gene calls are TRBV9 and TRBJ1-2; a possible D gene is TRBD1 (6 bases). V was shortened by 3 bases and J by 5 bases, with 14 bases between the two germline ends. This CDR3 has 14 amino acids. Germline CDR1 and CDR2: SGDLS and YYNGEE. The CDR3 spells CASSGRTDEYGYTF. In DNA, the CDR3 is TGTGCCAGCAGCGGCCGGACAGACGAATATGGCTACACCTTC.

The table lists this clone with a count of one. The DNA of the CDR3 is TGCGCCAGCAGCATCGGACTAGCGGGGGGGCAAGAGACCCAGTACTTC. This translates into CASSIGLAGGQETQYF. The chain carries TRBV5-1 and TRBJ2-5; 15 bases are a match to TRBD2. Germline-derived CDR1 and CDR2 are SGHRS and YFSETQ. The J segment lost 2 bases and the V segment lost 4 bases, leaving 3 bases of the junction unmatched. There are 16 residues in the CDR3.

With regard to this clone: The same CDR3 can be traced to other DNA sequences in this sample. The chain recombines TRBV15 with TRBJ2-1, with D hard to call. Trimming removed 3 bases from V and 5 bases from J, with 14 bases in between. Germline assignment: CDR1 LNHNV and CDR2 YYDKDF (reference sequence). The CDR3 totals 15 residues. The CDR3 region is CATSRAVRLDNEQFF. The CDR3 region has the DNA TGTGCCACCAGCAGGGCGGTGCGATTGGACAATGAGCAGTTCTTC.

The rearrangement links TRBV27 to TRBJ1-1, with D uncertain. The CDR3 consists of 13 residues. Germline CDR1 is MNHEY and CDR2 is SMNVEV (reference sequence). The V end lost 3 bases, the J end lost 7 bases, and 12 bases lay between the germline ends. CDR3 sequence reads: CASSLLGGSEAFF. The DNA of the CDR3 is TGTGCCAGCAGTTTGTTGGGTGGGAGTGAAGCTTTCTTT.

This chain links TRBV7-3 with TRBJ1-4; D is unclear. Deletions cut 5 bases from V and 1 base from J, with 11 bases between. The germline CDR1 and CDR2 sequences are SGHTA and FQGTGA. The length of the CDR3 is 15 residues. The CDR3 DNA reads TGTGCCAGCAGCCTCCGGCGGGGAACTAATGAAAAACTGTTTTTT. Translation gives CASSLRRGTNEKLFF. The full variable domain, completed using reference TRBV7-3 and TRBJ1-4, is GAGVSQTPSNKVTEKGKYVELRCDPISGHTALYWYRQSLGQGPEFLIYFQGTGAADDSGLPNDRFFAVRPEGSVSTLKIQRTERGDSAVYLCASSLRRGTNEKLFFGSGTQLSVL.

This sequence joins TRBV2 and TRBJ2-3; 8 positions agree with TRBD2. Germline V lookup: CDR1 SNHLY, CDR2 FYNNEI. V shed 5 bases, J shed 0 bases, and the junction held 1 base outside the gene matches. There are 14 residues in the CDR3. In DNA form, the CDR3 reads TGTGCCAGCAGTAGCGGGGGCAGCACAGATACGCAGTATTTT. Translated: CASSSGGSTDTQYF.

The count of this clone is one. This chain links TRBV7-3 with TRBJ2-3; D remains ambiguous. The CDR3 extends over 13 amino acids. Germline CDR1 reads SGHTA; CDR2 reads FQGTGA. Between the trimmed V and J ends, which lost 2 bases and 4 bases, there was a span of 7 bases. The CDR3 nucleotides are TGTGCCAGCAGCTTAGACATCGCAGATACGCAGTATTTT. Its translation is CASSLDIADTQYF.

This clone came up a few times. J is TRBJ2-1 and V is TRBV5-1; the D is unclear. Germline CDR1 and CDR2: SGHRS and YFSETQ. The CDR3 loop spans 14 amino acids. V lost 0 bases and J 9 bases, leaving 13 bases between the germline ends. Here the CDR3 reads CASSLVLSGPEQFF. The CDR3 nucleotides read TGCGCCAGCAGCTTGGTCCTCAGTGGGCCTGAGCAGTTCTTC.